The rows below give T cell receptor beta chains drawn from one sample of a study of monozygotic twins with inflammatory bowel disease. TCRdb processed the 5' RACE reads again and assigns one entry to each CDR3 protein, with no DNA. This table lists some 170,000 distinct CDR3 sequences. The sequenced sample consisted of blood. These receptors all come from a human donor with ulcerative colitis or Crohn's disease, or a healthy co-twin of an affected twin (not recorded which). Each CDR3 is given with its conserved first and last residue. The order of the fields is CDR3 protein, J gene, V gene.

CDR3: CSVTRDLRPNEQFF
J: TRBJ2-1
V: TRBV20-1

CDR3: CASSSGGAGANEQFF
J: TRBJ2-1
V: TRBV28

CDR3: CASSLAGVHNEQFF
J: TRBJ2-1
V: TRBV18

CDR3: CASSLRTSGMNTGELFF
J: TRBJ2-2
V: TRBV7-8

CDR3: CASSEIRVLSYEQYF
J: TRBJ2-7
V: TRBV2

CDR3: CASSLEGRGREKLFF
J: TRBJ1-4
V: TRBV7-6

CDR3: CSALSAGINEKLFF
J: TRBJ1-4
V: TRBV20-1

CDR3: CASRGEAGTEAFF
J: TRBJ1-1
V: TRBV7-9

CDR3: CASSQEGSTYEQYF
J: TRBJ2-7
V: TRBV3-1

CDR3: CASRGDRVNNEQFF
J: TRBJ2-1
V: TRBV5-1

CDR3: CSAAGQGGEKLFF
J: TRBJ1-4
V: TRBV20-1

CDR3: CASSVRRDTQYF
J: TRBJ2-3
V: TRBV7-2

CDR3: CASSLNGSGRRETQYF
J: TRBJ2-5
V: TRBV7-2

CDR3: CASSLRQTNTEAFF
J: TRBJ1-1
V: TRBV5-5

CDR3: CSAPRRGVLNTQYF
J: TRBJ2-3
V: TRBV20-1

CDR3: CASSARGRDYGYTF
J: TRBJ1-2
V: TRBV9

CDR3: CASSGPGTVDTQYF
J: TRBJ2-5
V: TRBV7-2

CDR3: CASSDRTPEQYF
J: TRBJ2-7
V: TRBV10-1

CDR3: CASSRDRGTGNTIYF
J: TRBJ1-3
V: TRBV7-6

CDR3: CSARGLGLAGEQFF
J: TRBJ2-1
V: TRBV20-1

CDR3: CSASHQGALGEKLFF
J: TRBJ1-4
V: TRBV20-1

CDR3: CASSRERQSATEAFF
J: TRBJ1-1
V: TRBV5-4

CDR3: CASIQLQGGTQYF
J: TRBJ2-3
V: TRBV5-5

CDR3: CASSQGGDLPGRRPYEQYF
J: TRBJ2-7
V: TRBV4-1

CDR3: CASSHAGPPTNSPLHF
J: TRBJ1-6
V: TRBV3-1

CDR3: CASRELAGGTDTQYF
J: TRBJ2-3
V: TRBV6-1

CDR3: CSAVTSGSSSYNEQFF
J: TRBJ2-1
V: TRBV29-1

CDR3: CASSSNPVDTEAFF
J: TRBJ1-1
V: TRBV18

CDR3: CASSVEGTYSSGNTIYF
J: TRBJ1-3
V: TRBV9

CDR3: CAWSVLRSHTEAFF
J: TRBJ1-1
V: TRBV30

CDR3: CASSWTGEETQYF
J: TRBJ2-5
V: TRBV5-5

CDR3: CASSLGAYRGSYNEQIF
J: TRBJ2-1
V: TRBV5-1

CDR3: CSARENNEKLFF
J: TRBJ1-4
V: TRBV20-1

CDR3: CASRAWKGTDIQYF
J: TRBJ2-4
V: TRBV5-5

CDR3: CASSLDLAGNSPLHF
J: TRBJ1-6
V: TRBV5-1

CDR3: CASSFGTGAHNEQFF
J: TRBJ2-1
V: TRBV5-6

CDR3: CASSQEAAGVAYNSPLHF
J: TRBJ1-6
V: TRBV4-1

CDR3: CASSLVLAGRTDTQYF
J: TRBJ2-3
V: TRBV12-3/TRBV12-4

CDR3: CASSDPTSGIPDTQYF
J: TRBJ2-3
V: TRBV25-1

CDR3: CASNEPGQGGYGYTF
J: TRBJ1-2
V: TRBV10-2

CDR3: CSASMATNEKLFF
J: TRBJ1-4
V: TRBV20-1

CDR3: CAWKGGGTEAFF
J: TRBJ1-1
V: TRBV30

CDR3: CATSDRNRGDQETQYF
J: TRBJ2-5
V: TRBV24-1

CDR3: CAISEGVYGYTF
J: TRBJ1-2
V: TRBV10-3

CDR3: CASSSANTEAFF
J: TRBJ1-1
V: TRBV28

CDR3: CASSYAVAGGGETQYF
J: TRBJ2-5
V: TRBV6-5

CDR3: CSAWTSTGELFF
J: TRBJ2-2
V: TRBV20-1

CDR3: CASSPGLDASDGYTF
J: TRBJ1-2
V: TRBV4-2

CDR3: CASSRDRFSGNTIYF
J: TRBJ1-3
V: TRBV7-9

CDR3: CASSLSGGETQYF
J: TRBJ2-5
V: TRBV27

CDR3: CASSQDLEYNQETQYF
J: TRBJ2-5
V: TRBV4-1

CDR3: CSAPDHLADPQDEQFF
J: TRBJ2-1
V: TRBV20-1

CDR3: CASSQDGSPGEGDTQYF
J: TRBJ2-3
V: TRBV4-2

CDR3: CAWSGEWTLSEQFF
J: TRBJ2-1
V: TRBV30

CDR3: CASSFAGQVGSNQPQHF
J: TRBJ1-5
V: TRBV19

CDR3: CASSLVAEYEQYF
J: TRBJ2-7
V: TRBV5-1

CDR3: CASSKARELSPLHF
J: TRBJ1-6
V: TRBV21-1

CDR3: CASSRRGTQSYEQYF
J: TRBJ2-7
V: TRBV5-1

CDR3: CASSVGPQTGLGSYGYTF
J: TRBJ1-2
V: TRBV9

CDR3: CASSYGAPYSYNEQFF
J: TRBJ2-1
V: TRBV6-5